A single sample gave rise to the 9 T cell receptor beta chains below, sequenced in a study of T cells of healthy individuals. MiXCR, run by TCRdb on the 5' RACE reads, gives a single entry per CDR3 protein. The sample yields about 82,000 distinct CDR3 sequences, roughly 5% seen once. The receptors were sampled from a female donor in good health.

A remark on this clonotype: A much larger clonotype is one base distant, so this may be a read error. Without the conserved terminal phenylalanine or tryptophan, this CDR3 likely stems from a read error. This chain connects TRBV2 to TRBJ1-5; 8 positions agree with TRBD1. The V gene's germline CDR1 is SNHLY and CDR2 FYNNEI. This CDR3 is 16 amino acids long. J lost 5 bases, V lost 5 bases, and 11 bases had no gene match. DNA of the CDR3: TGTGCCAGCAGTCAACTACCAGGGGGCTCGGATCAGCCCCAGCATTCT. Protein product: CASSQLPGGSDQPQHS.

Many counts were recorded for this clonotype. V gene TRBV25-1 combines with J gene TRBJ1-1; D may be TRBD1 (5 bases). The germline CDR1 and CDR2 sequences are MGHDK and SYGVNS. The CDR3 extends over 15 amino acids. The V end was cut by 2 bases, the J end by 3 bases, with 13 bases between. CDR3 bases: TGTGCCAGCAGTGAAGTCGACAGACCTCACACTGAAGCTTTCTTT. This sequence encodes CASSEVDRPHTEAFF.

This clonotype was seen only a few times. The J gene is TRBJ2-1, the V gene TRBV7-8, with TRBD2 matching over 9 bases. J gave up 12 bases and V 5 bases, and 5 bases lay outside the gene matches. Germline CDR1 is SGHVS and CDR2 is FQNEAQ. This CDR3 region has 12 residues. The CDR3 loop reads CASSVSGSAQFF. DNA for the CDR3: TGTGCCAGCAGCGTTAGCGGGAGCGCGCAGTTCTTC.

This clonotype has ten or more counts. V is TRBV6-5 and J is TRBJ2-3; no reliable D call. V was shortened by 5 bases and J by 0 bases, with 3 bases between the two germline ends. The CDR3 runs 12 residues. Germline lookup yields CDR1 MNHEY and CDR2 SVGAGI. The CDR3 DNA is TGTGCCAGCAGTCAGAGCACAGATACGCAGTATTTT. Translated: CASSQSTDTQYF.

The CDR3 nucleotides are TGTGCCAGCAGTTCTTTCTCGGAGACCGGGGAGCTGTTTTTT. Its translation: CASSSFSETGELFF. V gene TRBV27 combines with J gene TRBJ2-2; no reliable D call. The V end was cut by 4 bases, the J end by 5 bases, with 11 bases between. Germline loops: CDR1 MNHEY, CDR2 SMNVEV (reference sequence). CDR3 length: 14 residues.

V usage is TRBV7-3 and J usage is TRBJ1-1, with D possibly matching TRBD1 (5 bases). The CDR3 is made up of 15 amino acids. The germline V and J ends were trimmed by 1 base and 1 base, with 10 bases remaining between them. The germline CDR1 and CDR2 sequences are SGHTA and FQGTGA. The CDR3 sequence: CASSLMGGGNTEAFF. The CDR3 region has the DNA TGTGCCAGCAGCTTAATGGGGGGGGGGAACACTGAAGCTTTCTTT.

This clonotype has only a few counts. The V call is TRBV9, the J call TRBJ2-2; D possibly corresponds to TRBD1 (6 bases). The V gene's germline CDR1 is SGDLS and CDR2 YYNGEE. With 3 bases removed from V and 6 bases from J, the gap between germline ends came to 15 bases. This CDR3 is built from 15 residues. The CDR3 reads CASSATGLGAGELFF. CDR3 in DNA: TGTGCCAGCAGCGCCACAGGGCTGGGAGCCGGGGAGCTGTTTTTT.

The chain combines TRBV5-1 with TRBJ2-3; 14 nucleotides line up with TRBD2. The CDR3 sequence is 15 residues long. Per germline, CDR1 SGHRS and CDR2 YFSETQ. Losses at the gene ends were 4 bases for V and 7 bases for J; bases not matched to a gene: 5. The CDR3 DNA reads as TGCGCCAGCAGCCCCGGACTAGCGGGAGGAAATACGCAGTATTTT. This sequence encodes CASSPGLAGGNTQYF. Filled out from reference TRBV5-1 and TRBJ2-3, the complete variable domain reads KAGVTQTPRYLIKTRGQQVTLSCSPISGHRSVSWYQQTPGQGLQFLFEYFSETQRNKGNFPGRFSGRQFSNSRSEMNVSTLELGDSALYLCASSPGLAGGNTQYFGPGTRLTVL.

CDR3 DNA: TGTGCCAGCAGACTCCTGGGTAGCTATGGCTACACCTTC. It codes for CASRLLGSYGYTF. The chain uses TRBV12-3 or TRBV12-4 and TRBJ1-2; D gene ambiguous. The CDR3 is 13 amino acids. The V gene lost 6 bases and the J gene lost 4 bases, with 12 bases spanning the gap.